The following is a T cell receptor beta chain sequence with its context. Its antigen is currently unknown. This sample stems from a study of T cell responses to AZD1222 COVID-19 vaccine. General observations from the study: Unmutated variant regions are reportedly targeted by nearly half of spike-specific TCRs.

Method: immunoSEQ multiplex PCR; TCRdb's copy keeps in-frame clones and lacks some. The sample shows 150,000 to 200,000 clones, 90% of them seen only once. CDR3 length equals 12 residues. V gave up 6 bases and J gave up 4 bases, with 8 bases separating them. CDR1 is MNHEY, CDR2 SVGAGI, per germline. The clonotype comes from an adult in good health. This material consisted of peripheral blood, taken on day 0 of AZD1222 vaccination. This chain links TRBV6-5 with TRBJ2-3; D gene unclear. The DNA of the CDR3 is TGTGCCAGCAGGGGCGAAGCAGATACGCAGTATTTT. Translated, it gives CASRGEADTQYF.